This entry describes one TCR beta chain. Under the authors' procedure: Amplification of reference gene primers provided the estimated nucleated cell counts. TCRdb keeps only in-frame clones here, not all; method: immunoSEQ multiplex PCR. That table supplies the V and J calls and clone size; D and trimming were determined from the DNA. Of approximately 240,000 clones in the sample, around 90% are singletons; the top ten hold approximately 0.8%. This sample was included in a study of blood T cell repertoires in COVID-19. Enrolled during active infection, Seattle patients were then followed longitudinally. The source is a man aged 30 to 39 with COVID-19, enrolled during active disease. The sample consisted of peripheral blood.

CDR3: CASTRTGNYEQYF. The CDR3 region has the DNA TGTGCCAGCACCCGGACAGGGAACTACGAGCAGTACTTC. The V gene is TRBV12-3 or TRBV12-4, the J gene TRBJ2-7, with 8 bases lining up with TRBD1. Losses at the gene ends were 7 bases for V and 3 bases for J; bases not matched to a gene: 5. This CDR3 spans 13 amino acids.